The rows below give T cell receptor beta chains drawn from one sample of a study of CD8 T cells in ankylosing spondylitis. A single record per CDR3 protein comes from TCRdb applying MiXCR to the 5' RACE reads. The sample shows roughly 130,000 distinct CDR3 sequences, roughly 7.3% of them seen only once. Sequences were obtained from blood, either unsorted or a sorted T cell fraction (not recorded which). The source of these receptors is a male donor with ankylosing spondylitis or in good health (not recorded which). CDR3s include the opening cysteine and the closing phenylalanine or tryptophan. The D gene is left open where the match is weak. The listing skips clone size in some rows; elsewhere it reads once, few, many or a size class.

D: NA; size: many; J: TRBJ2-4; V: TRBV9; DNA: TGTGCCAGCAGCCCACGACTAGGCGGAGCCAAAAACATTCAGTACTTC; CDR3: CASSPRLGGAKNIQYF
D: TRBD1; size: many; J: TRBJ1-1; V: TRBV29-1; DNA: TGCAGCGTTGGGACAGGGGGTTACACTGAAGCTTTCTTT; CDR3: CSVGTGGYTEAFF
D: TRBD2; size: many; J: TRBJ2-3; V: TRBV5-1; DNA: TGCGCCAGCAGCTTGGTTAGGACTAGCGGAACAGATACGCAGTATTTT; CDR3: CASSLVRTSGTDTQYF
D: NA; size: few; J: TRBJ2-6; V: TRBV5-1; DNA: TGCGCCAGCAGTGGGGGGTTCTCTGGGGCCAACGTCCTGACTTTC; CDR3: CASSGGFSGANVLTF
D: TRBD1; size: few; J: TRBJ2-3; V: TRBV7-6; DNA: TGTGCCAGCAGCCGGGGACAGTTCACAGATACGCAGTATTTT; CDR3: CASSRGQFTDTQYF
D: TRBD2; size: many; J: TRBJ2-1; V: TRBV3-1; DNA: TGTGCCAGCAGCCAAGTTAGCGGGGCCTACAATGAGCAGTTCTTC; CDR3: CASSQVSGAYNEQFF
D: NA; size: many; J: TRBJ1-1; V: TRBV12-3/TRBV12-4; DNA: TGTGCCAGCAGCCGAGCAGGGCCTGAAGCTTTCTTT; CDR3: CASSRAGPEAFF
D: TRBD2; size: many; J: TRBJ2-1; V: TRBV15; DNA: TGTGCCACCAGCACCGGGACTAGGTTCCATGAGCAGTTCTTC; CDR3: CATSTGTRFHEQFF
D: NA; size: many; J: TRBJ2-2; V: TRBV20-1; DNA: TGCAGTGCTAGGCCTGAGGCCGGCGGGGAGCTGTTTTTT; CDR3: CSARPEAGGELFF
D: NA; size: many; J: TRBJ1-1; V: TRBV3-1; DNA: TGTGCCAGCAGCCATTCCAGGGGTAGGGTTGAAGCTTTCTTT; CDR3: CASSHSRGRVEAFF
D: TRBD2; size: many; J: TRBJ2-3; V: TRBV29-1; DNA: TGCAGCGCCCGAGGACCTATAGCGGGAGCACCAGATACGCAGTATTTT; CDR3: CSARGPIAGAPDTQYF
D: NA; size: many; J: TRBJ1-1; V: TRBV19; DNA: TGTGCCAGTAGTATAGTAGCATCTACTGAAGCTTTCTTT; CDR3: CASSIVASTEAFF
D: NA; size: many; J: TRBJ1-1; V: TRBV7-6; DNA: TGTGCCAGCAGTTCTGCTGGACGGGGGAACACTGAAGCTTTCTTT; CDR3: CASSSAGRGNTEAFF
D: NA; size: many; J: TRBJ2-2; V: TRBV20-1; DNA: TGCAGTGCTAGAGGACTGCAGGCGAACACCGGGGAGCTGTTTTTT; CDR3: CSARGLQANTGELFF
D: NA; size: many; J: TRBJ2-3; V: TRBV12-3/TRBV12-4; DNA: TGTGCCAGCAGTTTAGATTATCTAGCTGGCACAGATACGCAGTATTTT; CDR3: CASSLDYLAGTDTQYF
D: TRBD1; size: many; J: TRBJ2-1; V: TRBV9; DNA: TGTGCCAGCAGCCCCCAGGACAGGGTAATTTTCGGTGAGCAGTTCTTC; CDR3: CASSPQDRVIFGEQFF
D: NA; size: many; J: TRBJ1-5; V: TRBV28; DNA: TGTGCCAGCAGTTTATTGAAGGGTAATAGCAATCAGCCCCAGCATTTT; CDR3: CASSLLKGNSNQPQHF
D: NA; size: many; J: TRBJ1-2; V: TRBV7-9; DNA: TGTGCCAGCAGTTCACAGGGATCTAACTATGGCTACACCTTC; CDR3: CASSSQGSNYGYTF
D: NA; size: many; J: TRBJ1-6; V: TRBV4-2; DNA: TGTGCCAGCAGCAACGGACAGAGCCATAATTCACCCCTCCACTTT; CDR3: CASSNGQSHNSPLHF
D: NA; size: many; J: TRBJ2-7; V: TRBV7-9; DNA: TGTGCCAGCAGCTTATTGATGGGGAGCTCCTACGAGCAGTACTTC; CDR3: CASSLLMGSSYEQYF
D: NA; size: many; J: TRBJ2-5; V: TRBV7-2; DNA: TGTGCCAGCATGGGAATCGGGACCCAGTACTTC; CDR3: CASMGIGTQYF
D: NA; size: many; J: TRBJ1-4; V: TRBV5-1; DNA: TGCGCCAGCAGAATTGGAAATTCTAATGAAAAACTGTTTTTT; CDR3: CASRIGNSNEKLFF
D: NA; size: many; J: TRBJ2-7; V: TRBV6-5; DNA: TGTGCCAGCAGTTCCCCCCGCGAGCAGTACTTC; CDR3: CASSSPREQYF
D: NA; size: NA; J: TRBJ1-2; V: TRBV12-3/TRBV12-4; DNA: TGTGCCAGCAGTTCTGGCCTGGGTGGCTACACCTTC; CDR3: CASSSGLGGYTF
D: NA; size: many; J: TRBJ2-3; V: TRBV9; DNA: TGTGCCAGCAGCGTAGAATCGGTGTCGAGCACAGATACGCAGTATTTT; CDR3: CASSVESVSSTDTQYF
D: NA; size: many; J: TRBJ1-4; V: TRBV20-1; DNA: TGCAGTGCTAAGGTGGTGGAGAAACTGTTTTTT; CDR3: CSAKVVEKLFF
D: TRBD2; size: many; J: TRBJ2-7; V: TRBV20-1; DNA: TGCAGTGCCCCCCGGGGAGGGATAGACGAGCAGTACTTC; CDR3: CSAPRGGIDEQYF
D: TRBD2; size: many; J: TRBJ2-7; V: TRBV5-1; DNA: TGCGCCAGCACCGACGGCGGGGGTGCCTACGAGCAGTACTTC; CDR3: CASTDGGGAYEQYF
D: NA; size: many; J: TRBJ1-1; V: TRBV28; DNA: TGTGCCAGCAGTTACGCTGACCCGGGACATTCCACTGAAGCTTTCTTT; CDR3: CASSYADPGHSTEAFF
D: TRBD2; size: many; J: TRBJ2-7; V: TRBV7-6; DNA: TGTGCCAGCAGCTTAAATGACCCGCGGACTAGCGGGGCCCCCACCTACGAGCAGTACTTC; CDR3: CASSLNDPRTSGAPTYEQYF
D: NA; size: many; J: TRBJ2-1; V: TRBV7-2; DNA: TGTGCCAGCAGTTCCGGGCCCAACAATGAGCAGTTCTTC; CDR3: CASSSGPNNEQFF
D: NA; size: many; J: TRBJ1-3; V: TRBV28; DNA: TGTGCCAGCAGTCCTACGTTAGGTACAAGACCCTCTGGAAACACCATATATTTT; CDR3: CASSPTLGTRPSGNTIYF
D: TRBD2; size: many; J: TRBJ2-1; V: TRBV13; DNA: TGTGCCAGCAGCCAGACTAGCTTTCTCTACAATGAGCAGTTCTTC; CDR3: CASSQTSFLYNEQFF
D: NA; size: many; J: TRBJ1-1; V: TRBV3-1; DNA: TGTGCCAGCAGCCTACAGGGATCCCCGGGCACTGAAGCTTTCTTT; CDR3: CASSLQGSPGTEAFF
D: NA; size: NA; J: TRBJ1-2; V: TRBV4-1; DNA: TGCGCCAGCAGCCAAACCTCAGGGGCAAACAATCGCTATGGCTACACCTTC; CDR3: CASSQTSGANNRYGYTF
D: NA; size: many; J: TRBJ2-5; V: TRBV3-1; DNA: TGTGCCAGCAGCCCCATGTACCAAGAGACCCAGTACTTC; CDR3: CASSPMYQETQYF
D: TRBD2; size: NA; J: TRBJ2-1; V: TRBV30; DNA: TGTGCCTGGAGTGGGGAGGGCTACAATGAGCAGTTCTTC; CDR3: CAWSGEGYNEQFF
D: NA; size: many; J: TRBJ2-5; V: TRBV7-3; DNA: TGTGCCAGCAGCTTAGGCAGACAAGAGACCCAGTACTTC; CDR3: CASSLGRQETQYF
D: NA; size: few; J: TRBJ1-1; V: TRBV11-3; DNA: TGTGCCAGCAGCTTCCAGGAGGACACTGAAGCTTTCTTT; CDR3: CASSFQEDTEAFF